What follows are 27 T cell receptor beta chains derived from one specimen sequenced in a study of cytomegalovirus exposure and HLA in healthy donors. Primers included in the PCR were 60 Vbeta and 13 Jbeta primers. Libraries were prepared by immunoSEQ multiplex PCR; TCRdb keeps only in-frame clonotypes and omits some of them. The sample shows 110,000 to 150,000 clones, 80% to 85% of them seen only once. What was sequenced was PBMCs. The source of these receptors is a male donor in good health and CMV-seropositive.

V gene TRBV5-6 combines with J gene TRBJ1-4, with D possibly matching TRBD1 (6 bases). CDR1 and CDR2 (germline): SGHDT, YYEEEE. The CDR3 covers 15 residues. The V gene lost 2 bases and the J gene lost 8 bases, with 16 bases spanning the gap. The CDR3 DNA sequence: TGTGCCAGCAGCTTAGCCCCAGGGGCCTACGAAAAACTGTTTTTT. It encodes CASSLAPGAYEKLFF.

The rearrangement joins TRBV27 to TRBJ1-5, with 7 bases identical to TRBD1. In germline, CDR1 is MNHEY, CDR2 SMNVEV (reference sequence). V lost 5 bases to trimming and J lost 5 bases; unmatched junction nucleotides: 3. The CDR3 covers 13 residues. The CDR3 region has the DNA TGTGCCAGCAGTCTCCAGGGGGATCAGCCCCAGCATTTT. Its translation: CASSLQGDQPQHF.

V and J are TRBV7-2 and TRBJ2-1; TRBD2 aligns across 12 bases. There are 15 residues in the CDR3. CDR1 and CDR2 (germline): SGHTA, FQGNSA. Trimming took 5 bases from V and 6 from J; bases not matched to a gene: 5. The CDR3 is CASSATSGRTNEQFF. The CDR3 region has the DNA TGTGCCAGCAGCGCCACTAGCGGGAGGACCAATGAGCAGTTCTTC.

This clone is a singleton in its sample. V and J are TRBV19 and TRBJ2-5; 7 bases are shared with TRBD2. J lost 5 bases, V lost 1 base, and 1 base had no gene match. CDR1 is LNHDA and CDR2 is SQIVND in the germline V gene (reference sequence). There are 13 residues in the CDR3. The CDR3 region is CASSIALAETQYF. The CDR3 nucleotides read TGTGCCAGTAGTATAGCACTAGCGGAGACCCAGTACTTC.

The gene calls are TRBV29-1 and TRBJ2-2, with 8 bases matching TRBD1. Germline V CDR1 and CDR2: SQVTM, ANQGSEA. Trimming cost V 3 bases and J 1 base; bases outside gene matches: 1. This CDR3 spans 14 amino acids. The CDR3, as DNA: TGCAGCGTTGAGGGGACAGGGAACACCGGGGAGCTGTTTTTT. The encoded protein is CSVEGTGNTGELFF.

The genes are TRBV11-2 and TRBJ2-3, with D tentatively TRBD2 (5 bases). The V end lost 5 bases, the J end lost 0 bases, and 15 bases lay between the germline ends. Germline-derived CDR1 and CDR2 are SGHAT and FQNNGV. There are 16 residues in the CDR3. This chain's CDR3 is CASSPFGSVSTDTQYF. The CDR3 DNA is TGTGCCAGCAGCCCCTTTGGTAGCGTTAGCACAGATACGCAGTATTTT.

The chain joins TRBV30 to TRBJ1-6; D is ambiguous. Germline assignment: CDR1 GTSNPN and CDR2 SVGIG (reference sequence). The CDR3 length is 13 residues. V lost 2 bases and J 6 bases, leaving 8 bases between the germline ends. The CDR3 region is CAWSLSPNSPLHF. The DNA for the CDR3 is TGTGCCTGGAGTCTATCTCCTAATTCACCCCTCCACTTT.

This chain links TRBV28 with TRBJ2-3; weak D call: TRBD2 (6 bases). This CDR3 has 15 amino acids. Looked up from germline, CDR1 is MDHEN and CDR2 is SYDVKM. Trimming took 3 bases from V and 3 from J, leaving 13 bases between them. The DNA of the CDR3 is TGTGCCAGCAGTTTTAGGAGGGAGGTTACAGATACGCAGTATTTT. It encodes CASSFRREVTDTQYF.

The sample holds a few counts of this clone. The chain couples TRBV5-1 to TRBJ2-2, with 12 bases matching TRBD2. Germline CDR1 reads SGHRS; CDR2 reads YFSETQ. The CDR3 contains 17 residues. After removal of 3 bases from V and 7 bases from J, the junction contained 10 bases not matched to a gene. The CDR3 sequence is CASSSLAGGPSGGELFF. As DNA, the CDR3 is TGCGCCAGCAGCTCGCTAGCGGGAGGGCCGTCTGGCGGGGAGCTGTTTTTT.

V usage is TRBV7-3 and J usage is TRBJ1-1; TRBD1 matches 9 bases. Germline assignment: CDR1 SGHTA and CDR2 FQGTGA. The CDR3 totals 14 residues. Unmatched junction bases numbered 5, after V lost 5 bases and J lost 4 bases. The CDR3 DNA follows: TGTGCCAGCAGCCCGGGACAGGGATTCACTGAAGCTTTCTTT. Protein sequence: CASSPGQGFTEAFF.

Comments on this clone: The sample has other DNA sequences that encode this CDR3 too. The rearrangement joins TRBV29-1 to TRBJ2-5, with 8 bases that match TRBD1. In germline, CDR1 is SQVTM, CDR2 ANQGSEA. This CDR3 is built from 12 residues. V was pared by 3 bases and J by 4 bases, with 1 base of the junction left unmatched. CDR3 sequence reads: CSVDRGRETQYF. CDR3 in DNA: TGCAGCGTTGACAGGGGGCGAGAGACCCAGTACTTC.

The chain carries TRBV5-6 and TRBJ2-3; 11 nucleotides agree with TRBD1. Germline lookup yields CDR1 SGHDT and CDR2 YYEEEE. The trim removed 6 bases at V and 4 bases at J, leaving 7 bases unmatched. The CDR3 is made up of 15 amino acids. In DNA form, the CDR3 reads TGTGCCAGCACCGAGGACAGGGGGCCGTCAGATACGCAGTATTTT. This translates into CASTEDRGPSDTQYF.

The chain links TRBV11-2 to TRBJ2-1; D gene uncertain. V lost 1 base, J lost 2 bases, and 9 bases lay in between. The V gene's germline CDR1 is SGHAT and CDR2 FQNNGV. The CDR3 totals 15 residues. The CDR3 is CASSLVTETYNEQFF. The CDR3 bases are TGTGCCAGCAGCTTAGTAACAGAGACCTACAATGAGCAGTTCTTC.

The genes are TRBV7-9 and TRBJ1-4; TRBD1 agrees at 10 bases. The junction had 4 bases not matched to a gene; V was cut back by 7 bases and J by 5 bases. Germline V gene sequence: CDR1 SEHNR, CDR2 FQNEAQ (reference sequence). The CDR3 sequence is 14 residues long. The CDR3 DNA follows: TGTGCCAGCACCAGGACAGGGGGGAATGAAAAACTGTTTTTT. It yields the protein CASTRTGGNEKLFF.

The chain employs TRBV4-3 and TRBJ2-7, with 13 bases that match TRBD2. Trimming at V came to 1 base and at J to 3 bases, leaving 3 bases not matched to a gene. CDR1 is LGHNA and CDR2 is YSLEER in the germline V gene. There are 16 residues in the CDR3. CDR3 sequence (DNA): TGCGCCAGCAGCCAAGGGACTAGCGGGAGTTTCTACGAGCAGTACTTC. This encodes CASSQGTSGSFYEQYF.

This clone appeared a few times. V gene TRBV19 combines with J gene TRBJ1-2; 7 bases map to TRBD1. The CDR3 runs to 15 residues. Germline values: CDR1 LNHDA, CDR2 SQIVND (reference sequence). J was trimmed by 1 base and V by 7 bases; bases with no gene match: 9. The CDR3 DNA is TGTGCCAGTACCCTTCAGGGGGGCCTTAACTATGGCTACACCTTC. It encodes CASTLQGGLNYGYTF. The full variable domain, in which reference TRBV19 and TRBJ1-2 provide the parts outside the CDR3, is DGGITQSPKYLFRKEGQNVTLSCEQNLNHDAMYWYRQDPGQGLRLIYYSQIVNDFQKGDIAEGYSVSREKKESFPLTVTSAQKNPTAFYLCASTLQGGLNYGYTFGSGTRLTVV.

The CDR3 DNA reads as TGTGCCAGCAGTTTCCGAGGGAGGGCAAATGAAAAACTGTTTTTT. Protein sequence: CASSFRGRANEKLFF. The V gene is TRBV27, the J gene TRBJ1-4; D is uncertain. Between the trimmed V and J ends, which lost 3 bases and 5 bases, there was a span of 13 bases. The V gene's germline CDR1 is MNHEY and CDR2 SMNVEV (reference sequence). This CDR3 region has 15 residues.

V usage is TRBV27 and J usage is TRBJ2-5; D gene unclear. CDR1 and CDR2 from the germline V gene are MNHEY and SMNVEV (reference sequence). This CDR3 is 12 amino acids long. Trimming left V 4 bases short and J 2 bases short, with 5 bases between. CDR3 DNA: TGTGCCAGCAGTTCTACTCAAGAGACCCAGTACTTC. It translates to CASSSTQETQYF.

The CDR3 reads CASSARTSGFQETQYF. As DNA, the CDR3 is TGTGCCAGCAGCGCTCGGACTAGCGGATTCCAAGAGACCCAGTACTTC. V is TRBV7-6 and J is TRBJ2-5; TRBD2 agrees at 10 bases. Germline trimming cut 5 bases from V and 1 base from J; bases unmatched to any gene: 7. The germline V gene has CDR1 SGHVS and CDR2 FNYEAQ. CDR3 length equals 16 residues.

This clone was seen a handful of times. The chain uses TRBV1 and TRBJ2-4; the D call TRBD2 from the table was never checked on the DNA. TRBV1 is classified as a pseudogene. The CDR3 runs 14 residues. CDR3: CTSSQAGTKNIQYF. CDR3 nucleotide sequence: TGCACCAGCAGCCAAGCCGGGACTAAAAACATTCAGTACTTC.

This rearrangement joins TRBV19 to TRBJ1-1, with 8 positions matching TRBD1. V lost 5 bases and J lost 1; bases outside the gene matches: 9. The CDR3 is 16 amino acids. Germline-derived CDR1 and CDR2 are LNHDA and SQIVND (reference sequence). The CDR3 DNA reads as TGTGCCAGTAGTCCCGGGACAGGCGTCGGGAACACTGAAGCTTTCTTT. Residues: CASSPGTGVGNTEAFF. The full variable domain, rest sourced from reference TRBV19 and TRBJ1-1, is DGGITQSPKYLFRKEGQNVTLSCEQNLNHDAMYWYRQDPGQGLRLIYYSQIVNDFQKGDIAEGYSVSREKKESFPLTVTSAQKNPTAFYLCASSPGTGVGNTEAFFGQGTRLTVV.

This sequence joins TRBV18 and TRBJ2-2; 14 positions agree with TRBD2. Germline V CDR1 and CDR2: KGHSH, LQKENI. The CDR3 spans 19 residues. J lost 1 base, V lost 0 bases, and 4 bases had no gene match. CDR3: CASSPPGTSGSRNTGELFF. The CDR3 bases are TGTGCCAGCTCACCACCAGGGACTAGCGGGAGCCGGAACACCGGGGAGCTGTTTTTT.

The genes are TRBV6-5 and TRBJ2-2, with 9 bases identical to TRBD2. After removal of 2 bases from V and 8 bases from J, the junction contained 9 bases not matched to a gene. The CDR3 contains 16 residues. Germline CDR1 is MNHEY and CDR2 is SVGAGI. This CDR3 reads CASSYIEAGGRGELFF. The CDR3 DNA sequence: TGTGCCAGCAGTTACATAGAAGCGGGAGGTCGGGGGGAGCTGTTTTTT.

The rearrangement links TRBV7-9 to TRBJ2-3, with 9 nucleotides matching TRBD2. The germline V gene has CDR1 SEHNR and CDR2 FQNEAQ (reference sequence). Trimming removed 0 bases from V and 0 bases from J; junction bases left unmatched: 10. The CDR3 runs to 19 residues. Here the CDR3 reads CASSLAVRGGRPSTDTQYF. CDR3 in DNA: TGTGCCAGCAGCTTAGCCGTGCGGGGGGGCCGTCCTAGCACAGATACGCAGTATTTT.

The V call is TRBV19, the J call TRBJ2-2, with 7 nucleotides matching TRBD1. Germline CDR1 and CDR2: LNHDA and SQIVND (reference sequence). The length of the CDR3 is 14 residues. The V segment lost 9 bases and the J segment 0 bases; nucleotides outside the gene matches: 4. The CDR3 spells CASRGTANTGELFF. DNA for the CDR3: TGTGCCAGCAGAGGGACAGCGAACACCGGGGAGCTGTTTTTT. The whole variable domain, filled in from reference TRBV19 and TRBJ2-2, reads DGGITQSPKYLFRKEGQNVTLSCEQNLNHDAMYWYRQDPGQGLRLIYYSQIVNDFQKGDIAEGYSVSREKKESFPLTVTSAQKNPTAFYLCASRGTANTGELFFGEGSRLTVL.

The chain combines TRBV2 with TRBJ2-1; unclear D gene. Germline V gene sequence: CDR1 SNHLY, CDR2 FYNNEI. V was pared by 2 bases and J by 2 bases, with 13 bases between. This CDR3 is built from 16 residues. The CDR3 DNA follows: TGTGCCAGCAGTGAAATCCAGGCAACGACCTACAATGAGCAGTTCTTC. Residues: CASSEIQATTYNEQFF.

J is TRBJ1-5 and V is TRBV19; D possibly corresponds to TRBD1 (6 bases). CDR1 and CDR2 from the germline V gene are LNHDA and SQIVND (reference sequence). V was cut by 3 bases and J by 6 bases, with 15 bases left in between. The CDR3 runs to 15 residues. The CDR3 region has the DNA TGTGCCAGTAGTATGGGGGCACGGGCGGTTCAGCCCCAGCATTTT. This encodes CASSMGARAVQPQHF.